Reported below is one T cell receptor beta chain. These data come from a study of T cell changes during pregnancy in multiple sclerosis. The CDR3 covers 15 residues. Germline CDR1 SQVTM, CDR2 ANQGSEA. J was trimmed by 7 bases and V by 4 bases; bases with no gene match: 12. Profiled with immunoSEQ multiplex PCR; TCRdb holds only in-frame clones, not every one. The table records roughly 35,000 clones, around 93% of them present only once. The clonotype was recovered from a female donor in good health, enrolled as a control in a pregnancy study. Sequencing used CD4+ T cells from peripheral blood mononuclear cells, obtained in the third trimester of pregnancy. The rearrangement joins TRBV29-1 to TRBJ2-3; TRBD2 agrees at 9 bases. The CDR3: CSVGLAGRHTNTQYF. The DNA of the CDR3 is TGCAGCGTTGGTCTAGCGGGGCGTCATACGAATACGCAGTATTTT.